This TCR beta chain was documented in a study of cytomegalovirus exposure and HLA in healthy donors. Study outcomes and limitations: TCR beta V segments were, for the most part, productive about 87% or about 30% of the time in an earlier analysis.

Notes on this clone: What it binds is not known.

V was cut by 4 bases and J by 6 bases, with 9 bases left in between. CDR1 MNHNS and CDR2 SASEGT come from the germline V gene. CDR3 length: 12 residues. The PCR used 60 Vbeta and 13 Jbeta primers. Method: immunoSEQ multiplex PCR; TCRdb's copy keeps in-frame clones and lacks some. The table shows 150,000 to 200,000 clones, with about three quarters occurring only once. The V call is TRBV6-1, the J call TRBJ1-2, with D maybe TRBD1 (5 bases). This clonotype originated in a woman aged 40 to 50 in good health and CMV-seronegative. Sequencing input: PBMCs. CDR3 region: CASSVSGNGYTF. As DNA, the CDR3 is TGTGCCAGCAGTGTGTCAGGGAATGGCTACACCTTC.